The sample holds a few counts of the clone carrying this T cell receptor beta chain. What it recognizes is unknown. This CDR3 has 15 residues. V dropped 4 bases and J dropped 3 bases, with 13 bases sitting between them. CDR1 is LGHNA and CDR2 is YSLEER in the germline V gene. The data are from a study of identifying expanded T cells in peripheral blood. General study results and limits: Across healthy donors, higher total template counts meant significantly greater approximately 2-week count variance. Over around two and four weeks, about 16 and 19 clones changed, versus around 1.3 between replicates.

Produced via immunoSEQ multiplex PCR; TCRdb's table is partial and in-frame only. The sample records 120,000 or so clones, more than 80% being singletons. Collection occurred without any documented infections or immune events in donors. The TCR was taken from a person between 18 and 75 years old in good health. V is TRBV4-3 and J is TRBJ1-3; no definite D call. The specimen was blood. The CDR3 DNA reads TGCGCCAGCAGCCCCACCTCCGGGGTTGGAAACACCATATATTTT. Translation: CASSPTSGVGNTIYF.